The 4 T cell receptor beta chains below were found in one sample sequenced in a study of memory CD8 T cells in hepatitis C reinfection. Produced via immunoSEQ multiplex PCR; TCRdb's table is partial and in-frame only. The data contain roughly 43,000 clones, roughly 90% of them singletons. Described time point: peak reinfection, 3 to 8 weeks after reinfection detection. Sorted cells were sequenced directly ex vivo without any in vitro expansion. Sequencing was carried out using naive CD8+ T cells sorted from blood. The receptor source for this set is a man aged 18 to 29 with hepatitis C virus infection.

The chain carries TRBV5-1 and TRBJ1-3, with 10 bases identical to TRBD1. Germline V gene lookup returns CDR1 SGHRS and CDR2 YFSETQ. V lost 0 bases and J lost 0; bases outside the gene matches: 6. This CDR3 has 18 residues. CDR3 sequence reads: CASSLAGQGDYSGNTIYF. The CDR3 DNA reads TGCGCCAGCAGCTTGGCCGGACAGGGGGACTACTCTGGAAACACCATATATTTT.

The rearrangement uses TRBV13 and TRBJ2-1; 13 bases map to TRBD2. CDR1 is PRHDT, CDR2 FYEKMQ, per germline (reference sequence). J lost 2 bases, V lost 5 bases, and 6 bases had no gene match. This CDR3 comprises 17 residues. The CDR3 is CASSPLGTSGAYNEQFF. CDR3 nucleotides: TGTGCCAGCAGCCCTTTAGGGACTAGCGGGGCCTACAATGAGCAGTTCTTC.

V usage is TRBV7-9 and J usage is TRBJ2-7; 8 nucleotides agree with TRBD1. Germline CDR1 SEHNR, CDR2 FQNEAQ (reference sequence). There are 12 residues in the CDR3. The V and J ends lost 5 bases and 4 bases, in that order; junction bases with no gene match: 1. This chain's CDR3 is CASSRTGYEQYF. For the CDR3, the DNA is TGTGCCAGCAGCCGGACAGGGTACGAGCAGTACTTC.

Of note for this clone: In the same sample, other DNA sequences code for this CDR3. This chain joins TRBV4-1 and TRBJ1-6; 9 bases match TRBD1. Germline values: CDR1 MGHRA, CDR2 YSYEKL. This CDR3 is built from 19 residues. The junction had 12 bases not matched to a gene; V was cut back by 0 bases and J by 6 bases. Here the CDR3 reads CASSQDTPGTGLFNSPLHF. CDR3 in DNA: TGCGCCAGCAGCCAAGACACACCCGGGACAGGGCTTTTTAATTCACCCCTCCACTTT.